This T cell receptor (beta chain) was sequenced in a study of T cell responses to AZD1222 COVID-19 vaccine. As concerns this clone: Its specificity is unknown.

The protocol was immunoSEQ multiplex PCR, while the TCRdb copy is restricted to in-frame clones and leaves out a portion. The sample holds about 84,000 clones, approximately 85% seen once. This CDR3 comprises 21 residues. The ends lost 3 bases at V and 4 bases at J; junction bases unmatched: 19. Study results and limitations: A reported finding is that nearly half of spike-specific TCRs target unmutated variant regions. Repertoires were obtained solely post-peak T cell response.

This TCR was sampled from an adult who received the AZD1222 COVID-19 vaccine. The V call is TRBV23-1, the J call TRBJ2-5; 14 positions agree with TRBD2. TRBV23-1 is labeled an ORF, and its function is uncertain. This material consisted of peripheral blood, taken 28 days after the second AZD1222 dose. The CDR3 here is CASSHSAWHPGLAGARETQYF. As DNA, the CDR3 is TGCGCCAGCAGTCATTCCGCTTGGCACCCGGGACTAGCGGGGGCCCGAGAGACCCAGTACTTC.